This T cell receptor (beta chain) derives from a study of blood T cell repertoires in COVID-19 (dated by TCRdb to 2019 to 2021). For the study in its entirety: Samples covering the acute and convalescent phases of COVID-19 were provided by collaborators in the United States, Italy and Spain. Where available, HLA class I and class II types were obtained from metadata supplied by the sample provider rather than from assay-based typing. The samples were drawn from the first 160 participants of the ongoing ImmuneRACE study and from roughly 1,300 subjects provided by 6 global collaborators. The material from the prospective study consisted of cDNA or gDNA derived from T cells, B-cell-depleted T cells, or PBMCs. The repertoires were released in a freely available public database meant as a resource for research on the immune response to SARS-CoV-2. Nearly every sample came with metadata listing a de-identified subject ID, COVID-19 status, age in years and sex. The dataset comprised deeply sampled blood TCRbeta repertoires from subjects exposed to, actively infected with, or recovered from COVID-19. General findings and caveats noted by the study authors: Clinical and demographic metadata were provided uncurated, with the amount varying by source and participant.

Enrolling through a virtual design, the prospective study's participants ranged in age from roughly 18 to 95 years and lived across 24 United States geographic areas. Cohort assignment in the prospective study relied on participant-reported clinical history from a screening survey and a study questionnaire. ImmuneRACE Cohort 3 recovered participants were defined by two consecutive negative NP/OP PCR tests, healthcare professional clearance, or symptom resolution. In the prospective study, mobile phlebotomists collected whole blood, serum and a nasopharyngeal or oropharyngeal swab from each participant. Prospective study participants could optionally give additional blood draws and questionnaires over a 2-month period. Prospective study blood samples were shipped either frozen or at room temperature before DNA extraction. In the case of this clone: The antigen it recognizes is unknown. No base quality information exists; no much larger clone differs at one position.

TCRbeta CDR3 regions were amplified from genomic DNA using the immunoSEQ Assay, a bias-controlled multiplex PCR. In the original analysis: The number of nucleated cells in each sample was estimated by amplification of reference gene primers within the assay. To quantify the absolute abundance of each unique TCRbeta CDR3 rearrangement, sequence reads were collapsed and filtered. Productive Simpson clonality was computed per sample as the square root of Simpson's diversity index over productive rearrangements. This immuneACCESS table, as held by TCRdb, lists in-frame sequences with V and J called but not all clones. Of the missing ones, under half trace to an unresolved V gene in checked studies; the others have no known cause. The V and J calls and clone size were taken over from that table, and D and trimming were inferred from the DNA. Recorded for this sample are about 380,000 clones; 87% of them occurred a single time. The biggest ten clones account for approximately 1.3% of the sample.

V was cut back by 3 bases and J by 4 bases, leaving a gap of 28 bases between them. The CDR3 measures 20 amino acids from cysteine to phenylalanine. Only the CDR3 DNA stays, 60 bases, in frame from base 1. In the germline V gene, CDR1 corresponds to MGHRA and CDR2 to YSYEKL. This TCR came from a man in his thirties or forties who had recovered from COVID-19. The sequence links TRBV4-1 to TRBJ2-1, and TRBD1 may be the D gene, going by 6 matching bases. Source material: PBMCs or T cells enriched from blood (not recorded which). In nucleotides, the sequence is TGCGCCAGCAGCCACCCCCCGGGACAAGTTATTCGGGGACCTTACAATGAGCAGTTCTTC. Its protein is CASSHPPGQVIRGPYNEQFF.